The 32 T cell receptor beta chains given below trace back to one sample, sequenced in a study of early T cells in non-severe SARS-CoV-2 infection (TCRdb year 2021). Library construction relied on 5' RACE. Sequencing relied on a NextSeq 500. TCRdb reworked the public reads: Q25 trimming with fastp, MiXCR clone assembly, productive beta chains retained. Rows with a matching CDR3 protein are joined into one entry that keeps the most common DNA and genes. A total of fewer than 100,000 distinct CDR3 sequences appear in this sample, 8.5% to 10% of them only once. Approximately 5% of the sample is taken by the ten largest. The sequencing input was whole blood. The receptors originated from an adult who was a healthcare worker with PCR-confirmed SARS-CoV-2 infection or an uninfected control (not recorded which).

This clonotype was observed at least ten times. The chain couples TRBV20-1 to TRBJ2-5, with a possible D match to TRBD1 (6 bases). This CDR3 contains 14 residues. Germline lookup yields CDR1 DFQATT and CDR2 SNEGSKA (reference sequence). V shed 6 bases and J shed 1 base, with 15 bases lying between them. Here the CDR3 reads CSAPRGGPQETQYF. The CDR3 DNA follows: TGCAGTGCCCCCAGGGGCGGTCCCCAAGAGACCCAGTACTTC.

This clonotype showed up many times. The rearrangement uses TRBV2 and TRBJ2-2; 11 bases line up with TRBD2. J was trimmed by 7 bases and V by 6 bases; bases with no gene match: 7. This CDR3 has 15 amino acids. The germline gives CDR1 SNHLY, CDR2 FYNNEI. The CDR3, as DNA: TGTGCCAGCAGCCCGGCTAGCGGGAGGTTCGGGGAGCTGTTTTTT. Protein product: CASSPASGRFGELFF.

This clonotype was counted between two and nine times. The chain joins TRBV9 to TRBJ2-5; no definite D call. The CDR3 covers 14 residues. The V end lost 3 bases, the J end lost 2 bases, and 11 bases lay between the germline ends. The germline gives CDR1 SGDLS, CDR2 YYNGEE. CDR3 nucleotides: TGTGCCAGCAGCGCCCTTGGGCCTCAAGAGACCCAGTACTTC. Protein product: CASSALGPQETQYF.

The sample holds many counts of this clonotype. The chain joins TRBV12-3 or TRBV12-4 to TRBJ1-5; 10 bases are a match to TRBD1. The CDR3 runs to 14 residues. V lost 6 bases to trimming and J lost 7 bases; unmatched junction nucleotides: 6. The CDR3 sequence: CASSLDRGQQPQHF. The CDR3 DNA reads TGTGCCAGCAGCCTAGACAGGGGGCAGCAGCCCCAGCATTTT.

The chain links TRBV5-1 to TRBJ2-7; TRBD2 matches at 12 bases. The CDR3 contains 17 residues. In germline, CDR1 is SGHRS, CDR2 YFSETQ. V was clipped by 4 bases and J by 2 bases; unmatched bases: 10. CDR3 loop: CASSPNPRTSGTYEQYF. The CDR3 nucleotides are TGCGCCAGCAGCCCCAACCCCCGGACTAGCGGGACCTACGAGCAGTACTTC.

The V call is TRBV27, the J call TRBJ2-1; D not resolved. CDR1 and CDR2 from the germline V gene are MNHEY and SMNVEV (reference sequence). CDR3 length: 13 amino acids. V was trimmed by 3 bases and J by 4 bases, leaving 7 bases between them. The CDR3 nucleotides read TGTGCCAGCAGTTTGACTGGTTACAATGAGCAGTTCTTC. It specifies CASSLTGYNEQFF.

This clonotype was counted many times. The chain has TRBV12-5 and TRBJ2-7; no definite D call. This CDR3 is 12 amino acids long. V gave up 1 base and J gave up 6 bases, with 7 bases separating them. Germline CDR1 is LGHNT and CDR2 is FRNRAP. CDR3 loop: CASGLELGEQYF. As DNA, the CDR3 is TGTGCTAGTGGTTTGGAGCTGGGCGAGCAGTACTTC.

The genes are TRBV11-3 and TRBJ2-2, with D possibly TRBD1 on 7 matching bases. Germline loops: CDR1 SGHNT, CDR2 YENEEA. This CDR3 is 15 amino acids long. The V and J ends lost 5 bases and 2 bases respectively, with 12 bases between them. CDR3 DNA: TGTGCCAGCAGCCGACAGGGAGGTAACACCGGGGAGCTGTTTTTT. It translates to CASSRQGGNTGELFF.

This clonotype has a count of ten or more. The chain employs TRBV5-5 and TRBJ2-6; 10 bases line up with TRBD1. After removal of 3 bases from V and 1 base from J, the junction contained 7 bases not matched to a gene. Germline CDR1 is SGHKS and CDR2 is YYEKEE (reference sequence). CDR3 length: 18 residues. CDR3 sequence: CASSWAGTGASGANVLTF. The DNA for the CDR3 is TGTGCCAGCAGCTGGGCCGGGACAGGGGCGTCTGGGGCCAACGTCCTGACTTTC.

The sample holds many counts of this clonotype. The CDR3 DNA follows: TGTGCCAGCAGCCTCACACAGGGGACCGGGGAGCTGTTTTTT. Amino acids: CASSLTQGTGELFF. The V gene is TRBV2, the J gene TRBJ2-2; 7 bases fit TRBD1. The CDR3 has 14 residues. J was trimmed by 5 bases and V by 6 bases; bases with no gene match: 6. In germline, CDR1 is SNHLY, CDR2 FYNNEI.

This clonotype has only a few counts. The chain uses TRBV27 and TRBJ2-7, with D uncertain. The CDR3 covers 16 residues. CDR1 and CDR2 (germline): MNHEY, SMNVEV (reference sequence). Trimming took 0 bases from V and 2 from J, leaving 14 bases between them. The CDR3 is CASSLSLPGGPYEQYF. CDR3 DNA sequence: TGTGCCAGCAGTTTATCTCTCCCTGGCGGTCCCTACGAGCAGTACTTC.

This clonotype was found a few times. The gene calls are TRBV28 and TRBJ2-1, with D perhaps TRBD1 or TRBD2 (9 bases each). CDR3 length: 18 residues. The V and J ends lost 5 bases and 4 bases respectively, with 24 bases between them. The germline gives CDR1 MDHEN, CDR2 SYDVKM. As DNA, the CDR3 is TGTGCCAGCAGTGGACAGGGGACTAGCCAGAGCCTTTACAATGAGCAGTTCTTC. Its protein is CASSGQGTSQSLYNEQFF.

This clonotype was picked up many times. The chain is built from TRBV12-3 or TRBV12-4 and TRBJ2-5; unclear D gene. V dropped 5 bases and J dropped 4 bases, with 8 bases sitting between them. This CDR3 region has 12 residues. CDR3 sequence (DNA): TGTGCCAGCAGTCCTACACGAGAGACCCAGTACTTC. Residues: CASSPTRETQYF.

The V and J genes are TRBV5-4 and TRBJ1-2; 8 bases line up with TRBD1. Germline CDR1 reads SGHNT; CDR2 reads YYREEE (reference sequence). The V segment lost 5 bases and the J segment 3 bases; nucleotides outside the gene matches: 3. The CDR3 extends over 13 amino acids. The CDR3 DNA reads TGTGCCAGCAGAAGACAGGGGTACTATGGCTACACCTTC. Translated: CASRRQGYYGYTF.

The sample holds many counts of this clonotype. The chain couples TRBV12-3 or TRBV12-4 to TRBJ2-1; tentative D call: TRBD2 (5 bases). Trimming took off 6 bases at V and 9 bases at J, with 18 bases between the two ends. The CDR3 is 14 amino acids. Written as DNA, the CDR3 is TGTGCCAGCAGATCCCGGGGTCCGTGGGGTGAGCAGTTCTTC. It yields the protein CASRSRGPWGEQFF.

The genes are TRBV29-1 and TRBJ2-1; unclear D gene. V was clipped by 3 bases and J by 0 bases, with 6 bases between them. Germline CDR1 reads SQVTM; CDR2 reads ANQGSEA. The CDR3 extends over 13 amino acids. The CDR3 nucleotides are TGCAGCGTTGACAGGAGCTCCTACAATGAGCAGTTCTTC. Translated, it gives CSVDRSSYNEQFF.

This clonotype was picked up a small number of times. The gene calls are TRBV5-1 and TRBJ2-5; D gene uncertain. Looked up from germline, CDR1 is SGHRS and CDR2 is YFSETQ. The ends were cut back, 2 bases at V and 4 bases at J, with 6 bases in the middle. The CDR3 spans 12 residues. CDR3 region: CASSLIRETQYF. CDR3 sequence (DNA): TGCGCCAGCAGCTTAATCCGAGAGACCCAGTACTTC. Variable domain in full (rest from reference TRBV5-1 and TRBJ2-5): KAGVTQTPRYLIKTRGQQVTLSCSPISGHRSVSWYQQTPGQGLQFLFEYFSETQRNKGNFPGRFSGRQFSNSRSEMNVSTLELGDSALYLCASSLIRETQYFGPGTRLLVL.

The table lists this clonotype with many counts. The J gene is TRBJ2-1, the V gene TRBV11-2, with a weak D call TRBD2 (6 bases). The CDR3 consists of 14 residues. The germline CDR1 and CDR2 sequences are SGHAT and FQNNGV. V was shortened by 0 bases and J by 4 bases, with 7 bases between the two germline ends. The DNA of the CDR3 is TGTGCCAGCAGCTTAGAGGCGGGGTACAATGAGCAGTTCTTC. Its translation: CASSLEAGYNEQFF.

In its sample, this clonotype was seen many times. The CDR3 spells CASSSTSTDTQYF. CDR3 nucleotide sequence: TGTGCCAGCTCATCAACTTCGACAGATACGCAGTATTTT. V usage is TRBV18 and J usage is TRBJ2-3; the D is unclear. Per germline, CDR1 KGHSH and CDR2 LQKENI. V lost 5 bases and J 3 bases, leaving 9 bases between the germline ends. CDR3 length: 13 residues.

This clonotype was picked up a small number of times. The V gene is TRBV29-1, the J gene TRBJ1-1; possibly TRBD1 for D (5 bases). V lost 8 bases, J lost 1 base, and 20 bases lay in between. Germline V CDR1 and CDR2: SQVTM, ANQGSEA. The CDR3 spans 15 residues. As DNA, the CDR3 is TGCAGCCCACCCGCGGGGCCCCTTAAGAACACTGAAGCTTTCTTT. Protein sequence: CSPPAGPLKNTEAFF.

In this sample, this clonotype turned up a few times. The gene calls are TRBV7-6 and TRBJ2-2, with 8 bases identical to TRBD1. V gave up 5 bases and J gave up 8 bases; unmatched junction bases: 13. The CDR3 covers 16 residues. CDR1 and CDR2 from the germline V gene are SGHVS and FNYEAQ. The CDR3: CASSPGLGTGLGELFF. The CDR3 DNA is TGTGCCAGCAGCCCGGGTTTAGGGACAGGCTTGGGGGAGCTGTTTTTT.

The rearrangement uses TRBV14 and TRBJ1-2; D possibly corresponds to TRBD1 (5 bases). CDR3 length: 14 amino acids. Germline CDR1 and CDR2: SGHDN and FVKESK. V was pared by 1 base and J by 7 bases, with 13 bases between. In nucleotides, the CDR3 is TGTGCCAGCAGCCAAGCGCCGGGGACTTTTGGCTACACCTTC. Translating it yields CASSQAPGTFGYTF.

Ten or more counts support this clonotype. CDR3 amino acids: CASSPLAGTDTQYF. CDR3 in DNA: TGTGCCAGCTCTCCCCTCGCGGGGACAGATACGCAGTATTTT. V gene TRBV18 combines with J gene TRBJ2-3, with D possibly matching TRBD2 (6 bases). This CDR3 has 14 residues. Germline V gene sequence: CDR1 KGHSH, CDR2 LQKENI. Deletions cut 6 bases from V and 3 bases from J, with 13 bases between.

V gene TRBV9 combines with J gene TRBJ2-7; the D call may be TRBD1 or TRBD2 (6 bases each). Germline-derived CDR1 and CDR2 are SGDLS and YYNGEE. V lost 0 bases to trimming and J lost 2 bases, with 21 bases between them. CDR3 length: 18 residues. Here the CDR3 reads CASSVGPPGGGNPYEQYF. The CDR3 nucleotides read TGTGCCAGCAGCGTAGGCCCCCCTGGAGGGGGAAACCCCTACGAGCAGTACTTC.

The chain employs TRBV10-1 and TRBJ2-3, with D unresolved. Germline CDR1 is WNHNN and CDR2 is SYGVQD (reference sequence). The V end was cut by 6 bases, the J end by 3 bases, with 10 bases between. The CDR3 is made up of 13 amino acids. The CDR3 DNA is TGCGCCAGCAGCTCCCTGGGGACAGATACGCAGTATTTT. Translation gives CASSSLGTDTQYF.

This chain uses TRBV10-3 with TRBJ1-1, with TRBD1 identical over 9 bases. V shed 0 bases, J shed 8 bases, and the junction held 1 base outside the gene matches. CDR1 is ENHRY, CDR2 SYGVKD, per germline. This CDR3 region has 13 residues. CDR3 coding DNA: TGTGCCATCAGTGAGTCGGGGACAGGGGAAGCTTTCTTT. Its protein product is CAISESGTGEAFF.

The chain links TRBV28 to TRBJ2-1, with unresolved D. Trimming left V 5 bases short and J 6 bases short, with 11 bases between. Per the germline V gene, CDR1 is MDHEN and CDR2 is SYDVKM. This CDR3 comprises 13 residues. The CDR3 DNA is TGTGCCAGCAGTCTCCAGAAGCCCAATGAGCAGTTCTTC. Translated, it gives CASSLQKPNEQFF.

As concerns this clonotype: With a much larger clone just one base away, this may be a read error. CDR3 DNA: TGTGCCAGCAGAGCTAGCGCAGATACGCAGTATTTT. Translated, it gives CASRASADTQYF. The chain is built from TRBV28 and TRBJ2-3; D might be TRBD2 (6 bases). The CDR3 extends over 12 amino acids. Germline assignment: CDR1 MDHEN and CDR2 SYDVKM. V lost 6 bases, J lost 4 bases, and 8 bases lay in between.

This sequence joins TRBV12-3 or TRBV12-4 and TRBJ2-4, with TRBD1 matching 9 bases. There are 13 residues in the CDR3. The V segment lost 7 bases and the J segment 7 bases; nucleotides outside the gene matches: 5. Here the CDR3 reads CASKQGAGNIQYF. CDR3 sequence (DNA): TGTGCCAGCAAACAGGGGGCTGGGAACATTCAGTACTTC.

In this sample, this clonotype turned up a few times. Its ends do not fully match the called genes, so a read error is possible. V usage is TRBV6-5 and J usage is TRBJ2-7; 9 bases align to TRBD1. CDR3 size: 16 residues. CDR1 is MNHEY, CDR2 SVGAGI, per germline. The CDR3 region has the DNA TGTGCCAGCAGTTACTTGGGACAGGGCCTCTCCTACGAGCAGTGCTTC. Residues: CASSYLGQGLSYEQCF.

In its sample, this clonotype was seen a few times. V usage is TRBV5-1 and J usage is TRBJ2-7, with 7 bases that match TRBD1. With V trimmed by 7 bases and J by 2 bases, 12 bases remained unmatched. The CDR3 has 15 residues. From germline, CDR1 is SGHRS and CDR2 YFSETQ. The DNA of the CDR3 is TGCGCCAGCGGGCCCCAGACAGGGAGCCCCTACGAGCAGTACTTC. This sequence encodes CASGPQTGSPYEQYF.

This clonotype was recorded at least ten times. V usage is TRBV9 and J usage is TRBJ2-1, with 7 positions matching TRBD2. V lost 4 bases to trimming and J lost 9 bases; unmatched junction nucleotides: 10. The germline CDR1 and CDR2 sequences are SGDLS and YYNGEE. The CDR3 totals 14 residues. The DNA of the CDR3 is TGTGCCAGCAGCCAATGGACTAGTCTCGGTGAGCAGTTCTTC. Translation gives CASSQWTSLGEQFF.